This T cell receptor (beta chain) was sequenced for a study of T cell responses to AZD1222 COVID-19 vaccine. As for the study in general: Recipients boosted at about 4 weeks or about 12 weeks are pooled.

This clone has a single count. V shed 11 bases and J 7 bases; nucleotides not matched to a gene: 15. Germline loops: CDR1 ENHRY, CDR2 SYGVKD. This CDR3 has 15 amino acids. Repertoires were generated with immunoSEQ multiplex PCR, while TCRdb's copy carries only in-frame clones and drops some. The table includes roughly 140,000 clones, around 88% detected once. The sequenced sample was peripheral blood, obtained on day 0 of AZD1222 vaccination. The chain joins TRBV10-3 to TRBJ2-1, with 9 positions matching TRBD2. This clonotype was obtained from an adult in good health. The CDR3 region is CASRASREGQNEQFF. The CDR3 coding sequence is TGTGCCTCTAGAGCCTCGCGGGAGGGCCAAAATGAGCAGTTCTTC.